A single sample is the source of the 5 T cell receptor beta chains below, sequenced in a study of regulatory T cells in long-lasting Graves disease. Assembly of TCR beta libraries relied on iRepertoire HTBI primers together with Arm-PCR of CDR3 regions. TCRdb called the multiplex PCR reads again in MiXCR, with one record for every CDR3 protein. The data hold about 560,000 distinct CDR3 sequences, with about 16% observed a single time. As to time point: newly diagnosed GD, antithyroid drugs for less than 3 months. TCR sequences were obtained from RNA taken from PBMCs. This sample was shared with a second study, whose subject was T cells in Graves' hyperthyroidism and ophthalmopathy.

The sequenced sample was peripheral blood mononuclear cells (PBMCs), obtained at new diagnosis, from a patient treated with antithyroid drugs. The receptors here all came from a man between 18 and 35 years old with Graves disease.

This clonotype was detected many times. J is TRBJ2-7 and V is TRBV12-3 or TRBV12-4; D is possibly TRBD1 (6 bases). The CDR3 extends over 12 amino acids. V lost 4 bases and J 5 bases, leaving 9 bases between the germline ends. The CDR3 here is CASSSQGHEQYF. For the CDR3, the DNA is TGTGCCAGCAGTTCACAGGGCCACGAGCAGTACTTC.

Remarks on this clonotype: One base away lies a much larger clone, so this may be a sequencing read error. No conserved phenylalanine or tryptophan is present at the end of the CDR3, so a read error is the likely explanation. This sequence joins TRBV19 and TRBJ2-5; TRBD1 matches 8 bases. The V and J ends lost 6 bases and 0 bases, in that order; junction bases with no gene match: 6. This CDR3 is 15 amino acids long. Germline lookup yields CDR1 LNHDA and CDR2 SQIVND (reference sequence). CDR3 residues: CASSPPTGDQETQYS. Written as DNA, the CDR3 is TGTGCCAGTAGCCCCCCGACAGGGGACCAAGAGACCCAGTACTCC.

The chain has TRBV30 and TRBJ2-7; D unclear. Trimming took off 0 bases at V and 3 bases at J, with 6 bases between the two ends. Germline CDR1 is GTSNPN and CDR2 is SVGIG (reference sequence). CDR3 length equals 12 residues. CDR3 DNA: TGTGCCTGGAGTGTAGATATCTACGAGCAGTACTTC. It encodes CAWSVDIYEQYF.

The sample holds many counts of this clonotype. The chain is built from TRBV28 and TRBJ1-1, with 7 nucleotides matching TRBD1. V dropped 3 bases and J dropped 5; count of bases not matched to a gene: 6. There are 14 residues in the CDR3. In germline, CDR1 is MDHEN, CDR2 SYDVKM. The CDR3 here is CASSLDRLGTEAFF. The CDR3 DNA is TGTGCCAGCAGTTTGGACAGGCTAGGTACTGAAGCTTTCTTT.

This clonotype has at least ten counts. The chain combines TRBV2 with TRBJ2-7; 7 bases line up with TRBD1. The CDR3 runs to 15 residues. Germline CDR1 SNHLY, CDR2 FYNNEI. Unmatched junction bases numbered 13, after V lost 6 bases and J lost 5 bases. The CDR3 DNA reads as TGTGCCAGCAGCCCCTCCGGGACAGCAGGGGACGAGCAGTACTTC. This codes for CASSPSGTAGDEQYF.